The entry below describes one TCR beta chain. The sample is drawn from a study of blood T cell repertoires in COVID-19. The data were produced by immunoSEQ multiplex PCR, yet TCRdb's version contains in-frame clones alone and is incomplete. The data show some 200,000 clones, 86% seen once. Sequencing was carried out using peripheral blood. This TCR was recovered from a man over 45 with acute or convalescent COVID-19.

CDR3 coding DNA: TGTGCCTGGAGCTTCGGGGATGCAGATACGCAGTATTTT. Its translation: CAWSFGDADTQYF. The chain recombines TRBV30 with TRBJ2-3; weak D call: TRBD2 (5 bases). The germline V gene encodes CDR1 GTSNPN and CDR2 SVGIG (reference sequence). The CDR3 extends over 13 amino acids. Trimming took 3 bases from V and 4 from J, leaving 11 bases between them.